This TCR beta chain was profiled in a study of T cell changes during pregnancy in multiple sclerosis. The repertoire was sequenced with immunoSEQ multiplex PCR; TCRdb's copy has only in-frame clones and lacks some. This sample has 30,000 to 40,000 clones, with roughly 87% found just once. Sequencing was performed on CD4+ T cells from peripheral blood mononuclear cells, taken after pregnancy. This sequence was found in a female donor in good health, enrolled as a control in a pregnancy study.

CDR3 nucleotide sequence: TGTGCCAGCACCAGCCTCGGACAGGGGAATTCACCCCTCCACTTT. This gives the protein CASTSLGQGNSPLHF. The chain recombines TRBV6-6 with TRBJ1-6; 9 bases fit TRBD1. Losses at the gene ends were 7 bases for V and 7 bases for J; bases not matched to a gene: 8. CDR1 and CDR2 (germline): MNHNY, SVGAGI (reference sequence). The CDR3 extends over 15 amino acids.